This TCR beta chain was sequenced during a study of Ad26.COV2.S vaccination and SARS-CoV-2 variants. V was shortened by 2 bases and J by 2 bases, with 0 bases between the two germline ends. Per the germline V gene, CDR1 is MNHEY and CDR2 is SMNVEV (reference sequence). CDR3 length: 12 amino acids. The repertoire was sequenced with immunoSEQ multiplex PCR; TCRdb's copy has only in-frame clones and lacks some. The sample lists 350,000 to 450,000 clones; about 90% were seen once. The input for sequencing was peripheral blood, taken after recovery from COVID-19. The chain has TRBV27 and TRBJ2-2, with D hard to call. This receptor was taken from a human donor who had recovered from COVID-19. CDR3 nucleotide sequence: TGTGCCAGCAGTTTAAACACCGGGGAGCTGTTTTTT. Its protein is CASSLNTGELFF.